This T cell receptor (beta chain) was identified in a study of cytomegalovirus exposure and HLA in healthy donors. The overall study: Of 300 to 500 genotyped donors, more than 75% clustered with self-reported Caucasian donors. The study's findings and limits: More clonal expansion characterized HLA-associated TCR beta chains than equally common others in a later analysis.

The PCR ran on 60 Vbeta and 13 Jbeta primers. Libraries were prepared by immunoSEQ multiplex PCR; TCRdb keeps only in-frame clonotypes and omits some of them. The sample holds about 190,000 clones, roughly 80% seen once. Trimming removed 3 bases at V and 4 bases at J, with 12 bases between. This CDR3 region has 14 residues. Germline-derived CDR1 and CDR2 are SGHNT and YYREEE (reference sequence). To note about this clone: Its antigen is as yet unknown.

The TCR comes from a man between 35 and 55 years old in good health and CMV-seropositive. The chain carries TRBV5-4 and TRBJ2-3; no clear D gene. The sample taken for sequencing was PBMCs. CDR3 sequence: CASSSLPPPDTQYF. CDR3 nucleotides: TGTGCCAGCAGCTCACTCCCCCCCCCAGATACGCAGTATTTT.